The clone carrying this T cell receptor beta chain was observed a handful of times. What it recognizes is unknown. The protocol was immunoSEQ multiplex PCR, while the TCRdb copy is restricted to in-frame clones and leaves out a portion. The sample yields about 82,000 clones, 90% to 95% seen once. This record comes from a study of graft-versus-host responses after intestinal transplantation. The V and J ends lost 4 bases and 1 base respectively, with 10 bases between them. This CDR3 is 14 amino acids long. Germline V CDR1 and CDR2: SNHLY, FYNNEI. The source of this sequence is a human donor who received an intestinal transplant. The sequencing here drew on unstimulated CD4+ T cells sorted from spleen or lymph node cells, taken before intestinal transplant. V usage is TRBV2 and J usage is TRBJ1-1; D uncertain. CDR3 bases: TGTGCCAGCAGTGCGGGGTATAGGAACACTGAAGCTTTCTTT. Protein sequence: CASSAGYRNTEAFF.